Included here is one T cell receptor (beta chain) sequence, with context. Its antigen target is currently unknown. It has no much larger one-base neighbor in the sample; base qualities were not kept. Measured from the cysteine to the phenylalanine, the CDR3 is 14 residues long. Only the CDR3 part of the read is kept: 42 bases, read in frame from the first base. From a lookup of the germline V gene (reference sequence), CDR1 and CDR2 are LNHDA and SQIVND. Trimming accounts for 3 bases at V and 5 bases at J, while the number of junction bases matched to no gene is 1. Each collaborating institution followed its own protocols to collect whole blood in K2EDTA tubes. For TCRbeta analysis, collaborator samples were shipped as frozen whole blood, as isolated PBMCs, or as DNA extracted from either sample type. The sample comes from a study of blood T cell repertoires in COVID-19 (dated by TCRdb to 2018 to 2020). As for the study more broadly: Samples from collaborators originated in the United States, Italy and Spain and spanned both the acute and convalescent phases of COVID-19. The prospective study material was composed of cDNA or gDNA derived from T cells, B-cell-depleted T cells, or PBMCs. The samples were drawn from the first 160 participants of the ongoing ImmuneRACE study and from some 1,300 subjects provided by 6 global collaborators. Sample metadata almost always included a de-identified subject ID, COVID-19 status, age in years and sex. Where available, HLA class I and class II types were obtained from metadata supplied by the sample provider rather than from assay-based typing. A freely available public database, intended as a resource for researchers studying the immune response to SARS-CoV-2, is where the repertoires were released. The dataset comprised deeply sampled blood TCRbeta repertoires from subjects exposed to, actively infected with, or recovered from COVID-19.

On the study overall, not on this receptor specifically: How much clinical and demographic metadata was included differed by source and by participant, and the metadata was provided uncurated.

TCRbeta CDR3 regions were amplified from genomic DNA using the immunoSEQ Assay, a bias-controlled multiplex PCR. As for the authors' bioinformatics: The number of nucleated cells in each sample was estimated from the amplification of reference gene primers within the assay. To quantify the absolute abundance of each unique TCRbeta CDR3 rearrangement, sequence reads were collapsed and filtered. For each sample, productive Simpson clonality was calculated by taking the square root of Simpson's diversity index across productive rearrangements. Drawn from immuneACCESS, this table holds only the in-frame rearrangements with V and J called that TCRdb kept. Clones are partly lost; checked studies trace under half to an unresolved V gene and leave the rest unexplained. The V and J calls and clone size are taken from that table; D and trimming were inferred from the DNA. The table for this sample lists 25,000 to 35,000 clones; around 90% of them were counted only once. Together, the top ten hold more than 9% of the sample.

This TCR came from a human donor with active COVID-19. The donor label of this sample is uncertain. Sequencing was done on a sample of peripheral blood. Recombination joined TRBV19 with TRBJ2-1; TRBD2 aligns with 10 central bases. CDR3 reads: CASSMLAGDNEQFF. The nucleotide sequence reads as follows: TGTGCCAGTAGTATGCTAGCGGGGGACAATGAGCAGTTCTTC.